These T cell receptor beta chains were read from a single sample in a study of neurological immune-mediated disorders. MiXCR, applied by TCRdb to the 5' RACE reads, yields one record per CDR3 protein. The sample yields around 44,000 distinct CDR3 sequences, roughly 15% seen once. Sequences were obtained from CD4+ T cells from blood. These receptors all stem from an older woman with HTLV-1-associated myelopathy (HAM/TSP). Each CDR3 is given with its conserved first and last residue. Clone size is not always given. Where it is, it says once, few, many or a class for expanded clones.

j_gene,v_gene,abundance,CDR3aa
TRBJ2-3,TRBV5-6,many,CASSLKLAGVDTQYF
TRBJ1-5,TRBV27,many,CASSNQDSNQPQHF
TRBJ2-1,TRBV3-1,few,CASSQDRGGYNEQFF
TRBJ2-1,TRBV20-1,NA,CSVRAGTYNEQFF
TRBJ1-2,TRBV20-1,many,CSAWRSSFYGYTF
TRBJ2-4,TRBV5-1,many,CASSLYRGNIQYF
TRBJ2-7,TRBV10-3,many,CAISEGTGRQQYF
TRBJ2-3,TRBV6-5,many,CASSRQQSTDTQYF
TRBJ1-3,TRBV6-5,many,CASSRQTPTGNTIYF
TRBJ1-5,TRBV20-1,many,CSARQGRKDQPQHF
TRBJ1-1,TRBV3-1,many,CASSQVTGQAFF
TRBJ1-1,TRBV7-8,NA,CASSFSLDTEAFF
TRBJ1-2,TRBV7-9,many,CASSLEITEGYTF
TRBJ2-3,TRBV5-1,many,CASSRTGLTDTQYF
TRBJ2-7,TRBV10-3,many,CAISVERGERYEQYF
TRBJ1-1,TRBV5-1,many,CASSLKGRDTEAFF
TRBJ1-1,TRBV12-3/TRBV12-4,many,CASSLGGRNTEAFF
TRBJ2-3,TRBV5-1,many,CASSLARLAGTDTQYF
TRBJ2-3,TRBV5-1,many,CASSSLGGGTDTQYF
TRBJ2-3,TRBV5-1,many,CASSLEISDTQYF
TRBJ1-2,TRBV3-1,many,CASSPDRRNYGYTF
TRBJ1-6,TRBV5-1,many,CASSLGQSNSPLHF
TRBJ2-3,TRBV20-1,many,CSAPGPLAGGISSTDTQYF
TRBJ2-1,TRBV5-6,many,CASRVSGGTPYNEQFF
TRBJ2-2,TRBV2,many,CASSGLGLANTGELFF
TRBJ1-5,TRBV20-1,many,CSAGDNQPQHF
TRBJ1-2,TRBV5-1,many,CASSLEAGSYGYTF
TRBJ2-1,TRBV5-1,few,CASSSSGGSYNEQFF
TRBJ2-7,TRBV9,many,CASSRAPGQGTEQYF
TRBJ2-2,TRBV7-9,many,CASSFENTGELFF
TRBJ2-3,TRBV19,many,CATHGAATDTQYF
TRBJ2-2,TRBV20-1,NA,CSARGTGNTGELFF
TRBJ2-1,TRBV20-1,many,CSARDLQGSSYNEQFF
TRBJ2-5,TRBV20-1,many,CSARDRASGGGETQYF
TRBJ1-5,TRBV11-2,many,CASSLGGAPHQPQHF
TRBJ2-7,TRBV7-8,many,CASSFGTGGELYF
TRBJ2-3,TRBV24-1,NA,CASQDRAYTDTQYF
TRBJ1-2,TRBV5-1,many,CASSLFRMPVGTGGSGYTF
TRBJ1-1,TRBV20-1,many,CSARGGLRTNTEAFF